This entry is about one TCR beta chain. Its antigen is not identified. Template switching added a universal primer binding site, and final cDNA carried unique molecular identifiers. One entry per CDR3 protein, called by TCRdb with MiXCR from the 5' RACE reads. The table has about 280,000 distinct CDR3 sequences, roughly 8.6% seen once; the top ten hold around 2.1%. Germline CDR1 and CDR2: DFQATT and SNEGSKA (reference sequence). The length of the CDR3 is 14 residues. J lost 1 base, V lost 3 bases, and 4 bases had no gene match. The entry originates in a study of identical twins. Findings and caveats of the study: It was cross-sectional statistical analysis, not following the same donors, that the conclusions relied on.

This sample also appeared in a second study, on yellow fever vaccine responses in identical twins.

The TCR comes from a young woman in good health. Sequencing was done on a sample of memory (CD45RO+) T cells sorted from blood. The chain links TRBV20-1 to TRBJ2-3; TRBD1 matches at 7 bases. The CDR3 DNA follows: TGCAGTGCTAGGGGACAGATACGCACAGATACGCAGTATTTT. Translation: CSARGQIRTDTQYF.